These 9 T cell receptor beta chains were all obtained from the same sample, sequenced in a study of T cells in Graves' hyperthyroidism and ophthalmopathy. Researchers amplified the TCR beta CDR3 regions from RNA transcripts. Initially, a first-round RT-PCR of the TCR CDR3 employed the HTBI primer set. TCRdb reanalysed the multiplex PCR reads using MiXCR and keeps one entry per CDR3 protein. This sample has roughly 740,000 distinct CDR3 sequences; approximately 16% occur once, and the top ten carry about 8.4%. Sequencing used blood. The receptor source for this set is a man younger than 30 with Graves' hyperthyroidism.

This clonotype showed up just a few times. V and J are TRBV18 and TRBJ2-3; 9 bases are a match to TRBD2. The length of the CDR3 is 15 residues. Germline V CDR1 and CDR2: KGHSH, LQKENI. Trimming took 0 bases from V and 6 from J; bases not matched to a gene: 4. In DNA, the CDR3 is TGTGCCAGCTCACCACCAGCGGGAGGTGGTGATACGCAGTATTTT. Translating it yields CASSPPAGGGDTQYF.

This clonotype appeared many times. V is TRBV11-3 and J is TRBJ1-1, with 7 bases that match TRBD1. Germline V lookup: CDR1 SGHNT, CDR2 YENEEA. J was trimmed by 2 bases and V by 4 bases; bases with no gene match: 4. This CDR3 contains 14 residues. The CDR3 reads CASSSGQANTEAFF. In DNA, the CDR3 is TGTGCCAGCAGCTCAGGACAGGCTAACACTGAAGCTTTCTTT.

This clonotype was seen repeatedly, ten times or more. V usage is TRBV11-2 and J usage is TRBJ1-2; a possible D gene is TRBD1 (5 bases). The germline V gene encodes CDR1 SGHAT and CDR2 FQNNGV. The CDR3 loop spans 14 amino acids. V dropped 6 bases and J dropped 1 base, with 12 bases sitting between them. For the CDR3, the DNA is TGTGCCAGCAGGCCTGGGGGGTATAACTATGGCTACACCTTC. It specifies CASRPGGYNYGYTF.

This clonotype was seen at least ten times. The CDR3 DNA sequence: TGTGCCAGCAGCCCCGCTTTGGGGATGGGTCAGCCCCAGCATTTT. Translated, it gives CASSPALGMGQPQHF. V is TRBV28 and J is TRBJ1-5; no clear D gene. The CDR3 contains 15 residues. With 6 bases removed from V and 6 bases from J, the gap between germline ends came to 18 bases. CDR1 MDHEN and CDR2 SYDVKM come from the germline V gene.

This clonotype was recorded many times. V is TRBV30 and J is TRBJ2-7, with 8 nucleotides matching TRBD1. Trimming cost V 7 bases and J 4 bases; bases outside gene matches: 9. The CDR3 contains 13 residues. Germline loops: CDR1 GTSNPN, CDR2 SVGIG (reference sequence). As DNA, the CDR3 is TGTGCCTACGTCCCGGGACAGGCTTACGAGCAGTACTTC. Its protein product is CAYVPGQAYEQYF. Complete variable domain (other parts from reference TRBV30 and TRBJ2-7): SQTIHQWPATLVQPVGSPLSLECTVEGTSNPNLYWYRQAAGRGLQLLFYSVGIGQISSEVPQNLSASRPQDRQFILSSKKLLLSDSGFYLCAYVPGQAYEQYFGPGTRLTVT.

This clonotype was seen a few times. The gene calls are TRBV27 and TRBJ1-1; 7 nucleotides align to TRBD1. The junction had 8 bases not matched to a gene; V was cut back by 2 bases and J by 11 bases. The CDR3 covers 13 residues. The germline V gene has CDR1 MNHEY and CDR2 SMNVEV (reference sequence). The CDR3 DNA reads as TGTGCCAGCAGTTTAACGGAGGGGGCGTTCGCTTTCTTT. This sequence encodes CASSLTEGAFAFF.

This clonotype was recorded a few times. The CDR3 reads CSASGSGGRTIYEQYF. The CDR3 DNA reads TGCAGTGCTAGTGGGAGCGGCGGGAGGACAATCTACGAGCAGTACTTC. The V gene is TRBV20-1, the J gene TRBJ2-7; TRBD2 agrees at 8 bases. The germline gives CDR1 DFQATT, CDR2 SNEGSKA (reference sequence). This CDR3 is built from 16 residues. Germline trimming cut 3 bases from V and 3 bases from J; bases unmatched to any gene: 13.

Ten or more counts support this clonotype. CDR3 loop: CASSPRTGLNQPQHF. DNA for the CDR3: TGTGCCAGCTCACCCCGGACAGGGCTCAATCAGCCCCAGCATTTT. The V and J genes are TRBV18 and TRBJ1-5; 8 bases line up with TRBD1. Germline CDR1 reads KGHSH; CDR2 reads LQKENI. The length of the CDR3 is 15 residues. J gave up 3 bases and V 3 bases, and 4 bases lay outside the gene matches.

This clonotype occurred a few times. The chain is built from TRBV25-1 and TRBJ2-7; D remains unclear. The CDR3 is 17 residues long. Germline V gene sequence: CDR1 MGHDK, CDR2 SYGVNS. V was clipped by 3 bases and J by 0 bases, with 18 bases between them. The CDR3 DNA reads TGTGCCAGCAGTGACCTCCGGCGGAGACCGAGCTCCTACGAGCAGTACTTC. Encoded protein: CASSDLRRRPSSYEQYF.